This TCR beta chain originates from a study of cytomegalovirus exposure and HLA in healthy donors. 60 Vbeta and 13 Jbeta primers were used in PCR. The protocol was immunoSEQ multiplex PCR, while the TCRdb copy is restricted to in-frame clones and leaves out a portion. The sample carries under 45,000 clones, 70% to 80% recorded once. The length of the CDR3 is 20 residues. Germline lookup yields CDR1 MDHEN and CDR2 SYDVKM. V shed 1 base and J shed 3 bases, with 25 bases lying between them. Material: PBMCs. This sequence joins TRBV28 and TRBJ2-1, with D maybe TRBD1 (6 bases). This receptor was obtained from a man younger than 45 in good health and CMV-seronegative. CDR3 in amino acids: CASSLSGALSAVRFYNEQFF. In DNA form, the CDR3 reads TGTGCCAGCAGTTTATCAGGGGCACTATCCGCTGTCCGTTTCTACAATGAGCAGTTCTTC.